A single sample is the source of the 13 T cell receptor beta chains below, sequenced in a study of post-analysis software for immune sequencing data. Study findings and constraints: The five TRBV segments detected at higher frequency in patients than in controls included TRBV5-6, TRBV5-1 and TRBV20-1.

The TCR beta cDNA libraries contained unique molecular identifiers. TCRdb passed the PCR reads through MiXCR, listing each CDR3 protein once. The table has about 260,000 distinct CDR3 sequences, about 38% seen once; the top ten hold around 5%. No antigen is known for these receptors. The sequenced material came from blood. These receptors came from a girl aged 10 to 17 with multiple sclerosis.

The CDR3 protein is CASSFGGEGQPQHF. The DNA for the CDR3 is TGTGCCAGCAGTTTTGGGGGGGAGGGACAGCCCCAGCATTTT. The V and J genes are TRBV28 and TRBJ1-5; maybe TRBD1 (5 bases). CDR1 is MDHEN and CDR2 is SYDVKM in the germline V gene. The CDR3 contains 14 residues. Trimming removed 3 bases from V and 7 bases from J, with 13 bases in between. Using reference TRBV28 and TRBJ1-5 for the parts outside the CDR3, the full variable domain is DVKVTQSSRYLVKRTGEKVFLECVQDMDHENMFWYRQDPGLGLRLIYFSYDVKMKEKGDIPEGYSVSREKKERFSLILESASTNQTSMYLCASSFGGEGQPQHFGDGTRLSIL.

The table lists this clonotype with many counts. The V gene is TRBV20-1, the J gene TRBJ2-1; perhaps TRBD2 as D (6 bases). Per the germline V gene, CDR1 is DFQATT and CDR2 is SNEGSKA (reference sequence). The V end lost 5 bases, the J end lost 6 bases, and 14 bases lay between the germline ends. This CDR3 region has 13 residues. CDR3 sequence reads: CSAPPREVNEQFF. The CDR3 bases are TGCAGTGCTCCGCCTAGGGAGGTCAATGAGCAGTTCTTC.

The J gene is TRBJ2-7, the V gene TRBV7-9; D may be TRBD1 (6 bases). V was pared by 1 base and J by 3 bases, with 16 bases between. Germline lookup yields CDR1 SEHNR and CDR2 FQNEAQ (reference sequence). The CDR3 spans 16 residues. In DNA form, the CDR3 reads TGTGCCAGCAGCTTAGAGGGGGATGGCGGTGTCTACGAGCAGTACTTC. Its translation is CASSLEGDGGVYEQYF.

This rearrangement joins TRBV6-2 or TRBV6-3 to TRBJ2-1; D may be TRBD1 or TRBD2 (5 bases each). The CDR3 runs 14 residues. The germline V gene encodes CDR1 MNHEY and CDR2 SVGEGT. V was trimmed by 6 bases and J by 3 bases, leaving 12 bases between them. The CDR3 region is CASSVRDGYNEQFF. The CDR3 coding sequence is TGTGCCAGCAGCGTCCGGGACGGCTACAATGAGCAGTTCTTC.

The rearrangement uses TRBV27 and TRBJ2-3; a possible D gene is TRBD1 (6 bases). This CDR3 comprises 16 residues. V shed 1 base and J shed 1 base, with 12 bases lying between them. Germline values: CDR1 MNHEY, CDR2 SMNVEV (reference sequence). The chain's CDR3 is CASSLLRAGGTDTQYF. Written as DNA, the CDR3 is TGTGCCAGCAGTTTATTACGGGCAGGGGGCACAGATACGCAGTATTTT.

This clonotype was recorded once. Since a much larger clone is just one base distant, this may be a read error. The J gene is TRBJ2-7, the V gene TRBV13, with TRBD2 matching over 9 bases. Germline CDR1 and CDR2: PRHDT and FYEKMQ (reference sequence). J was trimmed by 4 bases and V by 6 bases; bases with no gene match: 10. CDR3 length: 15 residues. CDR3 in amino acids: CASSHRRAGGYEQYF. Written as DNA, the CDR3 is TGTGCCAGCAGTCATAGGCGAGCGGGGGGATACGAGCAGTACTTC.

This clonotype appeared a few times. The chain joins TRBV20-1 to TRBJ2-3, with 8 bases aligning to TRBD2. Germline CDR1 reads DFQATT; CDR2 reads SNEGSKA (reference sequence). V shed 0 bases, J shed 5 bases, and the junction held 7 bases outside the gene matches. This CDR3 comprises 15 residues. The CDR3 spells CSAREGAGVGDTQYF. The CDR3 DNA reads as TGCAGTGCTAGAGAAGGAGCGGGAGTCGGAGATACGCAGTATTTT.

This clonotype was seen ten or more times. This sequence joins TRBV7-8 and TRBJ1-1, with no clear D. V was clipped by 1 base and J by 10 bases, with 13 bases between them. This CDR3 spans 13 amino acids. Germline CDR1 SGHVS, CDR2 FQNEAQ. CDR3 residues: CASSLDPWVGAFF. DNA for the CDR3: TGTGCCAGCAGCTTAGACCCCTGGGTGGGAGCTTTCTTT. The complete variable domain, with remaining parts taken from reference TRBV7-8 and TRBJ1-1, reads GAGVSQSPRYKVAKRGQDVALRCDPISGHVSLFWYQQALGQGPEFLTYFQNEAQLDKSGLPSDRFFAERPEGSVSTLKIQRTQQEDSAVYLCASSLDPWVGAFFGQGTRLTVV.

The V call is TRBV5-1, the J call TRBJ2-1; 8 bases are a match to TRBD2. From germline, CDR1 is SGHRS and CDR2 YFSETQ. The CDR3 sequence is 13 residues long. Losses at the gene ends were 6 bases for V and 3 bases for J; bases not matched to a gene: 2. CDR3 loop: CASTSGGYNEQFF. CDR3 DNA: TGCGCCAGCACGAGCGGGGGCTACAATGAGCAGTTCTTC.

The sample holds many counts of this clonotype. The CDR3 here is CASSLGRDTEAFF. The CDR3 DNA sequence: TGTGCCAGCAGCTTAGGCCGGGACACTGAAGCTTTCTTT. The chain recombines TRBV11-3 with TRBJ1-1, with D unresolved. Germline CDR1 is SGHNT and CDR2 is YENEEA. The germline V and J ends were trimmed by 1 base and 3 bases, with 6 bases remaining between them. CDR3 length: 13 amino acids.

The J gene is TRBJ2-7, the V gene TRBV7-2; the D gene is possibly TRBD2 (5 bases). V was shortened by 3 bases and J by 3 bases, with 9 bases between the two germline ends. Germline CDR1 is SGHTA and CDR2 is FQGNSA. This CDR3 contains 13 residues. CDR3 region: CASSFYRDYEQYF. CDR3 in DNA: TGTGCCAGCAGCTTCTACCGGGACTACGAGCAGTACTTC.

This clonotype has at least ten counts. The rearrangement uses TRBV20-1 and TRBJ2-5; 13 nucleotides match TRBD2. This CDR3 is 13 amino acids long. The germline CDR1 and CDR2 sequences are DFQATT and SNEGSKA (reference sequence). The CDR3 DNA follows: TGCACCGGACTAGCGGGGGTCCAAGAGACCCAGTACTTC. Translated, it gives CTGLAGVQETQYF.

At least ten counts were recorded for this clonotype. The J gene is TRBJ1-2, the V gene TRBV29-1, with D possibly matching TRBD1 (5 bases). Trimming took off 3 bases at V and 2 bases at J, with 19 bases between the two ends. Germline V gives CDR1 SQVTM, CDR2 ANQGSEA. The CDR3 covers 16 residues. The CDR3 nucleotides are TGCAGCGTTGAGGCTGCAGGGACCGTTCCCAACTATGGCTACACCTTC. Amino acids: CSVEAAGTVPNYGYTF.